Listed below are T cell receptor beta chains from one sample, sequenced in a study of cytomegalovirus exposure and HLA in healthy donors. Produced via immunoSEQ multiplex PCR; TCRdb's table is partial and in-frame only. The sample includes 100,000 to 150,000 clones, approximately 94% of them seen just once. Sequencing was performed on PBMCs. The receptors were gathered from a woman younger than 35 in good health and CMV-seronegative. Each CDR3 is given with its conserved first and last residue. D genes are given only for firm matches. A clone size is listed for some rows: how often the clone was seen (once, few, many), or a class if it is expanded.

V: TRBV10-3
J: TRBJ2-7
size: .
D: TRBD1
CDR3: CAIMSPGTGVYEQYF
DNA: TGTGCCATCATGAGCCCCGGGACAGGGGTCTACGAGCAGTACTTC

V: TRBV19
J: TRBJ1-5
size: .
D: TRBD1
CDR3: CATLGGIDRVRQPQHF
DNA: TGTGCCACTCTTGGGGGGATAGACAGGGTGAGACAGCCCCAGCATTTT

V: TRBV2
J: TRBJ1-5
size: .
D: .
CDR3: CASSERGGRQPQHF
DNA: TGTGCCAGCAGTGAACGCGGGGGGCGGCAGCCCCAGCATTTT

V: TRBV6-5
J: TRBJ1-4
size: once
D: .
CDR3: CASSYTDKAREKLFF
DNA: TGTGCCAGCAGTTACACGGACAAAGCCAGAGAAAAACTGTTTTTT

V: TRBV5-1
J: TRBJ2-7
size: .
D: .
CDR3: CASSFGGSGEQYF
DNA: TGCGCCAGCAGCTTCGGTGGGAGCGGGGAGCAGTACTTC

V: TRBV4-1
J: TRBJ2-3
size: .
D: .
CDR3: CASSQDRGGATDTQYF
DNA: TGCGCCAGCAGCCAAGATCGGGGCGGGGCCACAGATACGCAGTATTTT

V: TRBV2
J: TRBJ1-2
size: .
D: .
CDR3: CASSELGMGSGYGYTF
DNA: TGTGCCAGCAGCGAACTCGGGATGGGGTCGGGCTATGGCTACACCTTC

V: TRBV5-1
J: TRBJ2-7
size: .
D: .
CDR3: CASSLGAQKSYEQYF
DNA: TGCGCCAGCAGCTTGGGGGCCCAAAAGTCTTACGAGCAGTACTTC

V: TRBV2
J: TRBJ1-1
size: .
D: .
CDR3: CASSEPPGHQTEAFF
DNA: TGTGCCAGCAGTGAACCTCCGGGACACCAAACTGAAGCTTTCTTT

V: TRBV5-4
J: TRBJ2-7
size: few
D: TRBD2
CDR3: CASSFGLAGSNPYEQYF
DNA: TGTGCCAGCAGCTTCGGACTAGCGGGTAGCAACCCCTACGAGCAGTACTTC

V: TRBV30
J: TRBJ1-6
size: .
D: .
CDR3: CAWSGTANSPLHF
DNA: TGTGCCTGGAGTGGGACAGCGAATTCACCCCTCCACTTT

V: TRBV4-1
J: TRBJ1-2
size: .
D: TRBD1
CDR3: CASSQGGQGVYGYTF
DNA: TGCGCCAGCAGCCAAGGGGGACAGGGGGTCTATGGCTACACCTTC

V: TRBV5-1
J: TRBJ1-6
size: once
D: .
CDR3: CASSLVSSSYNSPLHF
DNA: TGCGCCAGCAGCTTGGTTTCCAGCTCCTATAATTCACCCCTCCACTTT

V: TRBV28
J: TRBJ2-3
size: .
D: TRBD1
CDR3: CASRTGGATDTQYF
DNA: TGTGCCAGCAGGACAGGGGGCGCCACAGATACGCAGTATTTT

V: TRBV6-5
J: TRBJ2-7
size: .
D: TRBD1
CDR3: CASSSRDRGNYEQYF
DNA: TGTGCCAGCAGTTCCCGGGACAGGGGGAACTACGAGCAGTACTTC

V: TRBV5-1
J: TRBJ2-3
size: .
D: .
CDR3: CASSLVGRGRTDTQYF
DNA: TGCGCCAGCAGCTTGGTGGGCAGGGGACGCACAGATACGCAGTATTTT

V: TRBV27
J: TRBJ1-2
size: .
D: TRBD1
CDR3: CASSFGRGDGYTF
DNA: TGTGCCAGCAGTTTCGGCAGGGGGGACGGCTACACCTTC